These 25 T cell receptor beta chains were all obtained from the same sample, sequenced in a study of control samples from healthy donors and cancer patients. Here immunoSEQ multiplex PCR was the method, and the copy in TCRdb shows in-frame clones only, minus some. This sample has under 85,000 clones; about nine tenths occur once, and the top ten carry approximately 5.5%. Sequenced material: PBMCs. The receptors were gathered from a man between 60 and 75 years old with colorectal cancer.

As regards this clone: An end of the junction differs from the germline gene, which may be a read error. The chain joins TRBV9 to TRBJ2-3, with TRBD2 matching over 9 bases. Germline V gene sequence: CDR1 SGDLS, CDR2 YYNGEE. The CDR3 loop spans 15 amino acids. CDR3 nucleotides: TGTGCCCGCAGCCGGCGGGGGGGGACCACAGATACGCAGTATTTT. Translating it yields CARSRRGGTTDTQYF.

The CDR3 loop reads CASRSVQRGTSASAYEQYF. The CDR3 coding sequence is TGTGCCAGCAGATCCGTCCAGCGGGGAACATCGGCCTCAGCCTACGAGCAGTACTTC. V gene TRBV11-2 combines with J gene TRBJ2-7; 7 nucleotides line up with TRBD2. V lost 6 bases, J lost 2 bases, and 22 bases stayed unmatched. The CDR3 is 19 residues long. Germline CDR1 and CDR2: SGHAT and FQNNGV. The full variable domain, with the rest looked up from reference TRBV11-2 and TRBJ2-7, is EAGVAQSPRYKIIEKRQSVAFWCNPISGHATLYWYQQILGQGPKLLIQFQNNGVVDDSQLPKDRFSAERLKGVDSTLKIQPAKLEDSAVYLCASRSVQRGTSASAYEQYFGPGTRLTVT.

The chain uses TRBV12-5 and TRBJ2-4, with 7 bases lining up with TRBD1. Germline values: CDR1 LGHNT, CDR2 FRNRAP. V was pared by 6 bases and J by 2 bases, with 10 bases of the junction left unmatched. The CDR3 spans 16 residues. The chain's CDR3 is CASGSEGGLSKNIQYF. CDR3 sequence (DNA): TGTGCTAGTGGGTCCGAAGGGGGCTTGTCCAAAAACATTCAGTACTTC.

The CDR3 DNA reads TGTGCCAGCATGCCAAGGGTCACAGATACGCAGTATTTT. Translating gives CASMPRVTDTQYF. The chain joins TRBV28 to TRBJ2-3; D gene uncertain. The CDR3 spans 13 residues. Germline CDR1 reads MDHEN; CDR2 reads SYDVKM. V lost 7 bases and J 2 bases, leaving 10 bases between the germline ends.

The chain uses TRBV6-2 or TRBV6-3 and TRBJ1-1, with D unresolved. Germline CDR1 is MNHEY and CDR2 is SVGEGT. There are 13 residues in the CDR3. Trimming cost V 5 bases and J 1 base, with 8 bases left between them. The CDR3 protein is CASSRAENTEAFF. CDR3 DNA sequence: TGTGCCAGCAGTAGGGCGGAGAACACTGAAGCTTTCTTT.

The chain employs TRBV4-2 and TRBJ2-7; 10 bases map to TRBD1. The CDR3 length is 16 residues. The J segment lost 6 bases and the V segment lost 6 bases, leaving 14 bases of the junction unmatched. CDR1 is LGHNA, CDR2 YNFKEQ, per germline. The DNA of the CDR3 is TGTGCCAGCAGTGGCGGCGGGTTGGACAGGGGGGGCGAGCAGTACTTC. Protein product: CASSGGGLDRGGEQYF.

This chain connects TRBV23-1 to TRBJ2-7, with no clear D. TRBV23-1 is classed as an ORF, of uncertain function. The CDR3 sequence is 12 residues long. The ends were cut back, 2 bases at V and 4 bases at J, with 6 bases in the middle. CDR3 coding DNA: TGCGCCAGCAGTCAAGCAGGTTACGAGCAGTACTTC. Protein: CASSQAGYEQYF.

This rearrangement joins TRBV10-3 to TRBJ1-5; unclear D gene. CDR1 is ENHRY, CDR2 SYGVKD, per germline. The CDR3 consists of 14 residues. The V end was cut by 3 bases, the J end by 3 bases, with 9 bases between. The CDR3 DNA is TGTGCCATCAGTGATGCAGTTGACAATCAGCCCCAGCATTTT. Amino acids: CAISDAVDNQPQHF.

V gene TRBV29-1 combines with J gene TRBJ2-6, with D perhaps matching TRBD1 (6 bases). The germline V gene encodes CDR1 SQVTM and CDR2 ANQGSEA. The CDR3 loop spans 16 amino acids. V was trimmed by 4 bases and J by 0 bases, leaving 13 bases between them. The CDR3 is CSVGAGANSGANVLTF. The CDR3 DNA sequence: TGCAGCGTTGGGGCAGGGGCCAACTCTGGGGCCAACGTCCTGACTTTC.

The chain joins TRBV10-2 to TRBJ2-5; no firm D call. Per the germline V gene, CDR1 is WSHSY and CDR2 is SAAADI. Trimming pared 4 bases from V and 5 bases from J, leaving 8 bases between. The CDR3 is 12 residues long. DNA of the CDR3: TGCGCCAGCAGTGTGGTGAAGGAGACCCAGTACTTC. This gives the protein CASSVVKETQYF.

This clone was seen a few times. This chain uses TRBV27 with TRBJ2-1, with TRBD1 matching over 9 bases. V lost 4 bases and J lost 9; bases outside the gene matches: 7. The CDR3 has 14 residues. Germline values: CDR1 MNHEY, CDR2 SMNVEV (reference sequence). The CDR3 region has the DNA TGTGCCAGCAGTTGGGACAGGGAGCGAGGTGAGCAGTTCTTC. This encodes CASSWDRERGEQFF.

The V call is TRBV3-1 (or the pseudogene TRBV3-2), the J call TRBJ2-5; 11 bases map to TRBD2. CDR3 length: 16 amino acids. Unmatched junction bases numbered 10, after V lost 3 bases and J lost 7 bases. Germline lookup yields CDR1 LGHDT and CDR2 YNNKEL (reference sequence). The CDR3 here is CASSHGSGGAVRTQYF. The DNA of the CDR3 is TGTGCCAGCAGCCATGGTAGCGGGGGGGCTGTTAGGACCCAGTACTTC.

Here the CDR3 DNA reads TGTGCCAGCGGAGGGGGTTATGGCTACACCTTC. Its protein product is CASGGGYGYTF. This chain uses TRBV12-3 or TRBV12-4 with TRBJ1-2; weak D call: TRBD1 (6 bases). V lost 8 bases, J lost 5 bases, and 9 bases lay in between. The CDR3 runs 11 residues.

This clone was recorded once. The chain has TRBV11-2 and TRBJ2-5; TRBD2 matches at 11 bases. CDR1 SGHAT and CDR2 FQNNGV come from the germline V gene. Losses at the gene ends were 3 bases for V and 1 base for J; bases not matched to a gene: 1. There are 15 residues in the CDR3. The CDR3 reads CASSFTSGGQETQYF. Written as DNA, the CDR3 is TGTGCCAGCAGCTTCACTAGCGGGGGCCAAGAGACCCAGTACTTC.

The rearrangement uses TRBV15 and TRBJ1-6, with 8 bases aligning to TRBD1. CDR1 is LNHNV and CDR2 is YYDKDF in the germline V gene (reference sequence). V gave up 5 bases and J gave up 9 bases; unmatched junction bases: 3. The CDR3 totals 13 residues. DNA for the CDR3: TGTGCCACCAGCTCAGGGGGCGGTTCACCCCTCCACTTT. It is translated as CATSSGGGSPLHF.

The chain carries TRBV6-4 and TRBJ1-6; D unclear. The germline CDR1 and CDR2 sequences are MRHNA and SNTAGT. The V end was cut by 3 bases, the J end by 9 bases, with 12 bases between. The CDR3 length is 14 residues. In nucleotides, the CDR3 is TGTGCCAGCAGTGAGACGGGAACGGGTTCACCCCTCCACTTT. As protein: CASSETGTGSPLHF.

The DNA of the CDR3 is TGTGCCAGCAGCGTCCGGGAAGGGGCTTCCACCGGGGAGCTGTTTTTT. The encoded protein is CASSVREGASTGELFF. The V and J genes are TRBV9 and TRBJ2-2; D is tentatively TRBD1 or TRBD2 (5 bases each). Germline V lookup: CDR1 SGDLS, CDR2 YYNGEE. This CDR3 has 16 amino acids. The ends were cut back, 2 bases at V and 4 bases at J, with 15 bases in the middle.

This clone was seen more than once but under ten times. The chain has TRBV2 and TRBJ2-2, with D perhaps being TRBD1 or TRBD2 (5 bases each). Trimming cost V 8 bases and J 1 base, with 11 bases left between them. The CDR3 runs to 14 residues. Germline V gene lookup returns CDR1 SNHLY and CDR2 FYNNEI. The CDR3 sequence: CASSGTVNTGELFF. The CDR3 coding sequence is TGTGCCAGCTCCGGGACGGTGAACACCGGGGAGCTGTTTTTT.

The chain links TRBV7-9 to TRBJ2-7; D uncertain. The CDR3 covers 14 residues. Germline V gene data show CDR1 as SEHNR and CDR2 as FQNEAQ (reference sequence). The V gene lost 3 bases and the J gene lost 2 bases, with 11 bases spanning the gap. CDR3 residues: CASSLSQRTYEQYF. Written as DNA, the CDR3 is TGTGCCAGCAGCTTGAGTCAGCGAACCTACGAGCAGTACTTC.

Only one count was recorded for this clone. The chain uses TRBV14 and TRBJ2-2; D is unclear. CDR3 length equals 14 residues. Germline V gene sequence: CDR1 SGHDN, CDR2 FVKESK. V was cut by 0 bases and J by 3 bases, with 5 bases left in between. In DNA, the CDR3 is TGTGCCAGCAGCCAAGATCTCTACACCGGGGAGCTGTTTTTT. Encoded protein: CASSQDLYTGELFF.

A single count supports this clone. This sequence joins TRBV6-1 and TRBJ2-3; D unresolved. Trimming pared 2 bases from V and 0 bases from J, leaving 12 bases between. Per the germline V gene, CDR1 is MNHNS and CDR2 is SASEGT. The CDR3 totals 16 residues. CDR3 sequence: CASSEFYRESTDTQYF. The CDR3 DNA is TGTGCCAGCAGTGAATTTTATAGGGAAAGCACAGATACGCAGTATTTT.

The gene calls are TRBV27 and TRBJ1-1; D perhaps matches TRBD1 (6 bases). V was trimmed by 2 bases and J by 0 bases, leaving 7 bases between them. CDR1 MNHEY and CDR2 SMNVEV come from the germline V gene (reference sequence). The CDR3 contains 14 residues. This CDR3 is CASSLRGMNTEAFF. CDR3 in DNA: TGTGCCAGCAGTTTAAGGGGGATGAACACTGAAGCTTTCTTT.

This sequence joins TRBV10-3 and TRBJ2-2; 9 bases map to TRBD2. V dropped 7 bases and J dropped 7; count of bases not matched to a gene: 7. The CDR3 is made up of 14 amino acids. Germline CDR1 and CDR2: ENHRY and SYGVKD. The CDR3, as DNA: TGTGCCATCAACGGCGGGGGGGCTATCGGGGAGCTGTTTTTT. It translates to CAINGGGAIGELFF.

J is TRBJ2-5 and V is TRBV5-4; D is tentatively TRBD1 or TRBD2 (5 bases each). The CDR3 has 14 amino acids. Trimming removed 3 bases from V and 2 bases from J, with 11 bases in between. The germline CDR1 and CDR2 sequences are SGHNT and YYREEE (reference sequence). The CDR3 here is CASSWGSVQETQYF. The CDR3 nucleotides are TGTGCCAGCAGCTGGGGGTCAGTTCAAGAGACCCAGTACTTC.

The chain combines TRBV5-5 with TRBJ2-1, with 8 bases that match TRBD2. The germline gives CDR1 SGHKS, CDR2 YYEKEE (reference sequence). This CDR3 is 14 amino acids long. V shed 4 bases and J 10 bases; nucleotides not matched to a gene: 10. The CDR3 DNA reads as TGTGCCAGCAGCCCGGTCGGGGGGGCTGGCGAGCAGTTCTTC. Protein product: CASSPVGGAGEQFF. Full variable domain (rest looked up from reference TRBV5-5 and TRBJ2-1): DAGVTQSPTHLIKTRGQQVTLRCSPISGHKSVSWYQQVLGQGPQFIFQYYEKEERGRGNFPDRFSARQFPNYSSELNVNALLLGDSALYLCASSPVGGAGEQFFGPGTRLTVL.